One sample yielded the 19 T cell receptor beta chains listed below, sequenced in a study of blood T cells in healthy people across ages. Through a sample-barcoded 5' primer and a J-beta primer mix, a second PCR was run for about 7 to 12 cycles. TCRdb ran MiXCR on the 5' RACE reads and lists one entry per CDR3 protein. Of under 2 million distinct CDR3 sequences detected, approximately 32% appear once; the ten largest clones hold approximately 10%. What was sequenced was blood. These receptors came from a woman aged 30 to 39 in good health.

Many counts were recorded for this clonotype. This chain joins TRBV3-1 and TRBJ2-7; 12 bases are shared with TRBD2. This CDR3 contains 15 residues. CDR1 LGHDT and CDR2 YNNKEL come from the germline V gene (reference sequence). The V and J ends lost 0 bases and 7 bases, in that order; junction bases with no gene match: 4. The chain's CDR3 is CASSQDASGRGEQYF. CDR3 bases: TGTGCCAGCAGCCAAGATGCTAGCGGGAGGGGTGAGCAGTACTTC.

The V gene is TRBV5-5, the J gene TRBJ2-3, with D perhaps matching TRBD1 (6 bases). CDR1 is SGHKS, CDR2 YYEKEE, per germline (reference sequence). This CDR3 is 15 amino acids long. V lost 4 bases and J lost 0, with 12 bases in between. For the CDR3, the DNA is TGTGCCAGCAGCAATGGGGGCTCCAGCACAGATACGCAGTATTTT. This codes for CASSNGGSSTDTQYF.

The J gene is TRBJ2-3, the V gene TRBV12-5; D remains unclear. CDR3 length equals 14 residues. V gave up 1 base and J gave up 2 bases, with 7 bases separating them. Germline V lookup: CDR1 LGHNT, CDR2 FRNRAP. The CDR3 reads CASGLERYTDTQYF. The CDR3 DNA sequence: TGTGCTAGTGGTTTGGAGAGATACACAGATACGCAGTATTTT.

The J gene is TRBJ1-4, the V gene TRBV20-1; D is uncertain. The V end was cut by 1 base, the J end by 8 bases, with 5 bases between. The CDR3 length is 11 residues. Germline V gene data show CDR1 as DFQATT and CDR2 as SNEGSKA (reference sequence). This chain's CDR3 is CSARGVEKLFF. The DNA for the CDR3 is TGCAGTGCTAGAGGGGTAGAAAAACTGTTTTTT.

V gene TRBV6-5 combines with J gene TRBJ2-7; D is tentatively TRBD1 or TRBD2 (5 bases each). The CDR3 has 14 amino acids. The ends were cut back, 5 bases at V and 3 bases at J, with 14 bases in the middle. Germline CDR1 is MNHEY and CDR2 is SVGAGI. CDR3 in amino acids: CASSVAREFYEQYF. In DNA, the CDR3 is TGTGCCAGCAGTGTCGCCAGGGAGTTCTACGAGCAGTACTTC.

The V and J genes are TRBV12-3 or TRBV12-4 and TRBJ1-1, with 7 positions matching TRBD1. The junction had 6 bases not matched to a gene; V was cut back by 5 bases and J by 3 bases. CDR3 size: 14 residues. The CDR3: CASSEGAVYTEAFF. The DNA of the CDR3 is TGTGCCAGCAGTGAGGGGGCGGTTTACACTGAAGCTTTCTTT.

This clonotype was seen only a few times. This rearrangement joins TRBV6-2 or TRBV6-3 to TRBJ1-5, with D hard to call. CDR1 is MNHEY and CDR2 is SVGEGT in the germline V gene. Trimming removed 5 bases at V and 3 bases at J, with 20 bases between. This CDR3 spans 17 amino acids. Here the CDR3 reads CASSHDRAQGPNQPQHF. CDR3 coding DNA: TGTGCCAGCAGTCACGACCGGGCTCAAGGCCCCAATCAGCCCCAGCATTTT.

The V call is TRBV10-3, the J call TRBJ2-3; the D gene is possibly TRBD2 (5 bases). The germline V and J ends were trimmed by 8 bases and 1 base, with 19 bases remaining between them. The CDR3 is 16 residues long. The germline CDR1 and CDR2 sequences are ENHRY and SYGVKD. The DNA of the CDR3 is TGTGCCATCGGGAGAGAGGCAGTCTTCGGCACAGATACGCAGTATTTT. Amino acid sequence: CAIGREAVFGTDTQYF.

Turning to this clonotype: A junction boundary mismatches the germline segment, possibly from a read error. V gene TRBV12-3 or TRBV12-4 combines with J gene TRBJ2-7; D is possibly TRBD2 (6 bases). The CDR3 length is 15 residues. This CDR3 is CASRIGTSRTYEQYF. The CDR3 nucleotides read TGTGCTAGCAGAATCGGGACTTCAAGAACCTACGAGCAGTACTTC.

The rearrangement joins TRBV2 to TRBJ2-1; the D gene is possibly TRBD1 (6 bases). From germline, CDR1 is SNHLY and CDR2 FYNNEI. This CDR3 is built from 10 residues. Written as DNA, the CDR3 is TGTGTACAGGGTTACAATGAGCAGTTCTTC. Translated: CVQGYNEQFF. Using reference TRBV2 and TRBJ2-1 for the parts outside the CDR3, the full variable domain is EPEVTQTPSHQVTQMGQEVILRCVPISNHLYFYWYRQILGQKVEFLVSFYNNEISEKSEIFDDQFSVERPDGSNFTLKIRSTKLEDSAMYFCVQGYNEQFFGPGTRLTVL.

The table lists this clonotype with a count of one. The V and J genes are TRBV28 and TRBJ2-3; tentatively, D is TRBD1 (5 bases). CDR3 size: 16 residues. CDR1 is MDHEN, CDR2 SYDVKM, per germline. V lost 5 bases and J lost 6, with 21 bases in between. CDR3 nucleotide sequence: TGTGCCAGCAGTCCTACCAATGGACACCCTGGGGATACGCAGTATTTT. Protein product: CASSPTNGHPGDTQYF.

This chain links TRBV12-3 or TRBV12-4 with TRBJ1-2, with 8 bases fitting TRBD1. V gave up 4 bases and J gave up 8 bases; unmatched junction bases: 12. CDR3 length equals 15 residues. CDR3: CASSSPRTGRGGYTF. DNA of the CDR3: TGTGCCAGCAGTTCCCCACGGACAGGGCGGGGCGGCTACACCTTC.

The chain joins TRBV3-1 to TRBJ1-2, with D possibly being TRBD1 (5 bases). CDR1 LGHDT and CDR2 YNNKEL come from the germline V gene (reference sequence). Trimming took 2 bases from V and 2 from J, leaving 15 bases between them. The CDR3 sequence is 16 residues long. The CDR3: CASSQLSTAYNYGYTF. The CDR3 DNA follows: TGTGCCAGCAGCCAACTCTCGACAGCCTACAACTATGGCTACACCTTC. The full variable domain, with the rest looked up from reference TRBV3-1 and TRBJ1-2, is DTAVSQTPKYLVTQMGNDKSIKCEQNLGHDTMYWYKQDSKKFLKIMFSYNNKELIINETVPNRFSPKSPDKAHLNLHINSLELGDSAVYFCASSQLSTAYNYGYTFGSGTRLTVV.

This clonotype was observed a handful of times. The V and J genes are TRBV7-8 and TRBJ2-5; a possible D gene is TRBD2 (5 bases). Trimming left V 4 bases short and J 3 bases short, with 9 bases between. Looked up from germline, CDR1 is SGHVS and CDR2 is FQNEAQ. The length of the CDR3 is 13 residues. Written as DNA, the CDR3 is TGTGCCAGCAGCTCCCGGACTGAAGAGACCCAGTACTTC. Protein product: CASSSRTEETQYF.

Worth noting for this clonotype: A read error may be the cause here, since a much bigger clone is one base away. The rearrangement uses TRBV3-1 and TRBJ2-3; 7 bases are a match to TRBD1. CDR3 size: 16 residues. Germline V CDR1 and CDR2: LGHDT, YNNKEL (reference sequence). V lost 4 bases, J lost 0 bases, and 7 bases stayed unmatched. CDR3 in DNA: TGTGCCAGCAGCCCGGGACAGAGCTTTAGCACAGATACGCAGTATTTT. This sequence encodes CASSPGQSFSTDTQYF.

This chain connects TRBV9 to TRBJ2-4, with TRBD1 identical over 7 bases. The assigned J gene may be wrong: the sequence end matches TRBJ2-7 better. The CDR3 runs to 16 residues. Germline lookup yields CDR1 SGDLS and CDR2 YYNGEE. CDR3 coding DNA: TGTGCCAGCAGCCCTTGGCAGACAGGGAGAATCTACGAGCAGTACTTC. It yields the protein CASSPWQTGRIYEQYF.

This clonotype was picked up a small number of times. This chain links TRBV21-1 with TRBJ2-2; the table names TRBD2, a call not compared with the DNA. TRBV21-1 is noted as a pseudogene. The CDR3 is 15 amino acids. DNA of the CDR3: TGTGCCAGCAGCAAAGCGGGACTCGCTCCCGGGGAGCTGTTTTTT. It is translated as CASSKAGLAPGELFF.

The table lists this clonotype with many counts. The chain has TRBV7-3 and TRBJ2-5; 13 bases map to TRBD2. This CDR3 region has 16 residues. The V gene's germline CDR1 is SGHTA and CDR2 FQGTGA. Germline trimming cut 5 bases from V and 5 bases from J; bases unmatched to any gene: 8. CDR3 region: CASSATSGRAQETQYF. The CDR3 DNA reads as TGTGCCAGCAGCGCCACTAGCGGGAGGGCCCAGGAGACCCAGTACTTC. The full variable domain, in which reference TRBV7-3 and TRBJ2-5 provide the parts outside the CDR3, is GAGVSQTPSNKVTEKGKYVELRCDPISGHTALYWYRQSLGQGPEFLIYFQGTGAADDSGLPNDRFFAVRPEGSVSTLKIQRTERGDSAVYLCASSATSGRAQETQYFGPGTRLLVL.

This clonotype occurred a few times. V usage is TRBV2 and J usage is TRBJ2-5, with 8 positions matching TRBD1. The CDR3 contains 13 residues. With 1 base clipped from V and 11 bases from J, the junction kept 6 bases outside the gene matches. In germline, CDR1 is SNHLY, CDR2 FYNNEI. The CDR3 coding sequence is TGTGCCAGCAGTGAAGAGGGACAGGCTCGGCAGTACTTC. The encoded protein is CASSEEGQARQYF.